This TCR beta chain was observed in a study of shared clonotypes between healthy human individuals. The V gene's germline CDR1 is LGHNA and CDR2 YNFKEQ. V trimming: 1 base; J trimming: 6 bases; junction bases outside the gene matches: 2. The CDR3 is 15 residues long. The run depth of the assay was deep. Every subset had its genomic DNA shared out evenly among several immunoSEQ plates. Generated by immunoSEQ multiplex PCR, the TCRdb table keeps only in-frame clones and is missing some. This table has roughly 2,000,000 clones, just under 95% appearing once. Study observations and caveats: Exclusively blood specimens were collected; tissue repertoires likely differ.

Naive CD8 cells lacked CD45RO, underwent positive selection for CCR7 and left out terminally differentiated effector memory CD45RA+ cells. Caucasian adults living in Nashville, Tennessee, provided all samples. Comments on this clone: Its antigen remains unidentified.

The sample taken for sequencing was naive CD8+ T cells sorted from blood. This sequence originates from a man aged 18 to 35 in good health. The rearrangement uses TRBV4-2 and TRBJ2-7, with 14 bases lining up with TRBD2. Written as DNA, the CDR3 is TGTGCCAGCAGCCAAGGGACTAGCGGGGGGAGCGAGCAGTACTTC. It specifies CASSQGTSGGSEQYF.